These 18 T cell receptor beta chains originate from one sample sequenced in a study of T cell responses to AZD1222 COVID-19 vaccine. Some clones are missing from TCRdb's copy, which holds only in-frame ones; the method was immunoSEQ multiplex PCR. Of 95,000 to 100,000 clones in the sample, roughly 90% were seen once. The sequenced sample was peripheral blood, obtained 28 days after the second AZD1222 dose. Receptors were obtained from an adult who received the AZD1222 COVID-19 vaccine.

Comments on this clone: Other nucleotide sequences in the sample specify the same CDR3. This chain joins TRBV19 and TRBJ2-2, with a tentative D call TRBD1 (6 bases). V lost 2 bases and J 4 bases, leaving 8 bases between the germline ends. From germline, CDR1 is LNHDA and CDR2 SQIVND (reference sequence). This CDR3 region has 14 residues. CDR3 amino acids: CASSIRGGTGELFF. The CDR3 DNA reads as TGTGCCAGTAGTATAAGAGGGGGCACCGGGGAGCTGTTTTTT.

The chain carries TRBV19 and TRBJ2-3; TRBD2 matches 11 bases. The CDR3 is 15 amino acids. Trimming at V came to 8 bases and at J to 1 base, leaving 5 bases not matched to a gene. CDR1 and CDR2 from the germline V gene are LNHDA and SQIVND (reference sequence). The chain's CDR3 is CASESTSGGTDTQYF. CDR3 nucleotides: TGTGCCAGTGAGTCGACTAGCGGGGGCACAGATACGCAGTATTTT.

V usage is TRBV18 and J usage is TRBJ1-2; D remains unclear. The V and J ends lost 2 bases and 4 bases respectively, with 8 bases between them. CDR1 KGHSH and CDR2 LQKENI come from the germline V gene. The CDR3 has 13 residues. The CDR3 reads CASSPGVIYGYTF. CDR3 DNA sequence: TGTGCCAGCTCACCAGGGGTCATCTATGGCTACACCTTC.

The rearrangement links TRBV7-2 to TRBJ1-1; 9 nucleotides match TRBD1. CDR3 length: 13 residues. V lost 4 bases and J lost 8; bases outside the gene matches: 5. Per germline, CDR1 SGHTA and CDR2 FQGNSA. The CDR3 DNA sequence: TGTGCCAGCAGCTCCGGACAGGGGAGAGAAGCTTTCTTT. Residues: CASSSGQGREAFF.

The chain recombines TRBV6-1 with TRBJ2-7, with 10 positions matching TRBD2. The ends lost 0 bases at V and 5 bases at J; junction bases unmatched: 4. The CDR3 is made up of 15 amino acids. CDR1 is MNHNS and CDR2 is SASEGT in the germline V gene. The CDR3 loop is CASSEASSGSDEQYF. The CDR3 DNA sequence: TGTGCCAGCAGTGAAGCCTCTAGCGGGAGTGACGAGCAGTACTTC.

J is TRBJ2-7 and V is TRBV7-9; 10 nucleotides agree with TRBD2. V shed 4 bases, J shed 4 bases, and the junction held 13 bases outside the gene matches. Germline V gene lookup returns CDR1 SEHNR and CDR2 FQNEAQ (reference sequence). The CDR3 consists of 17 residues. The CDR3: CASSSDGLAGVSYEQYF. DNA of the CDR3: TGTGCCAGCAGCTCGGATGGGCTAGCGGGAGTATCGTACGAGCAGTACTTC.

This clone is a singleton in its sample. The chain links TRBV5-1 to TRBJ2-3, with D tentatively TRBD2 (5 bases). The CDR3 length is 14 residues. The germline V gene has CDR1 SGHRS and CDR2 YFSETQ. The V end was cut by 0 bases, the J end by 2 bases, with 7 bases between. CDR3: CASSLAGNTDTQYF. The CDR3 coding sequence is TGCGCCAGCAGCTTGGCCGGGAACACAGATACGCAGTATTTT.

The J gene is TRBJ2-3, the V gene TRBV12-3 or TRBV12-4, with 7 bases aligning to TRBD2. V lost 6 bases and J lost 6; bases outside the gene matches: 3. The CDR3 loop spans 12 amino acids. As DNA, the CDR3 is TGTGCCAGCAGCCTCGGGGGGGATACGCAGTATTTT. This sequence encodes CASSLGGDTQYF.

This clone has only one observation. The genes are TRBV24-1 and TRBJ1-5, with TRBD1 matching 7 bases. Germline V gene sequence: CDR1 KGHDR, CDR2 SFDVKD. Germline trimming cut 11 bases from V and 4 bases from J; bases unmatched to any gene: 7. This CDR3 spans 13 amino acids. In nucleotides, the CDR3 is TGTGCCAGGGGAGGGGGCCGTAATCAGCCCCAGCATTTT. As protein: CARGGGRNQPQHF.

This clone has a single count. The CDR3 is CASSRQENSYEQYF. In DNA form, the CDR3 reads TGTGCCAGCAGTCGACAGGAAAACTCCTACGAGCAGTACTTC. J is TRBJ2-7 and V is TRBV6-5; D is perhaps TRBD1 (6 bases). Germline CDR1 is MNHEY and CDR2 is SVGAGI. This CDR3 has 14 amino acids. The germline V and J ends were trimmed by 5 bases and 0 bases, with 11 bases remaining between them.

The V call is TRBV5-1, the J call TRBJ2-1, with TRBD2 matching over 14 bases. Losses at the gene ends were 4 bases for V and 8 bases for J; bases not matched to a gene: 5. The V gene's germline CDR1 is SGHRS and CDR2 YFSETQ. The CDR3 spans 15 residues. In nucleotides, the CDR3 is TGCGCCAGCAGCACCGCGGGACTAGCGGGAGATGAGCAGTTCTTC. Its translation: CASSTAGLAGDEQFF.

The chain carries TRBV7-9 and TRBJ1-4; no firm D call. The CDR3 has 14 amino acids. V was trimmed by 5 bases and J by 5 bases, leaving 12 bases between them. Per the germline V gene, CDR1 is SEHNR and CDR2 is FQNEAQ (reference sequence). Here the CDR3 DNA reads TGTGCCAGCAGCCGAGGGCGGGGAAATGAAAAACTGTTTTTT. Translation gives CASSRGRGNEKLFF. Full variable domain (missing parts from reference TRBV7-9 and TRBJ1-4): DTGVSQNPRHKITKRGQNVTFRCDPISEHNRLYWYRQTLGQGPEFLTYFQNEAQLEKSRLLSDRFSAERPKGSFSTLEIQRTEQGDSAMYLCASSRGRGNEKLFFGSGTQLSVL.

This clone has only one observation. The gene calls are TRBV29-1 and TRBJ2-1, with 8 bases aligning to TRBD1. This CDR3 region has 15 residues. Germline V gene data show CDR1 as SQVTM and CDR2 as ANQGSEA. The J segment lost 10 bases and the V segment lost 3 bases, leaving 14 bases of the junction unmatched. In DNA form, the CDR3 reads TGCAGCGTTGAGCCCCGGGCAGGGGGCTTAAGAGAGCAGTTCTTC. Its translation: CSVEPRAGGLREQFF.

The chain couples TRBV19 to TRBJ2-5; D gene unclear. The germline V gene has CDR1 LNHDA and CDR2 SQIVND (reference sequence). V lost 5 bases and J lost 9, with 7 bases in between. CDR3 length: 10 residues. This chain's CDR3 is CASSVHAQYF. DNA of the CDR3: TGTGCCAGTAGTGTCCACGCCCAGTACTTC.

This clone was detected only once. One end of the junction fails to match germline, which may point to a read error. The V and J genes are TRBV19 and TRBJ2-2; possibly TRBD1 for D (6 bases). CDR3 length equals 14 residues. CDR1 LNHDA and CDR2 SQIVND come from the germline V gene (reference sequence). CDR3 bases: TGTGCCAGTAGTATGGGGGCGAAGACCGGGGAGCTGTTTTTT. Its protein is CASSMGAKTGELFF.

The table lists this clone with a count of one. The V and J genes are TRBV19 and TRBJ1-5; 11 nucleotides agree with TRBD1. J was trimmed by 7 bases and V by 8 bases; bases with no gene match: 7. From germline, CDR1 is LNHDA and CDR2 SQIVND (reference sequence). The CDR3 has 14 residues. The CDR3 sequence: CASDVGQGAQPQHF. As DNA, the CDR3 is TGTGCCAGTGATGTAGGACAGGGGGCCCAGCCCCAGCATTTT.

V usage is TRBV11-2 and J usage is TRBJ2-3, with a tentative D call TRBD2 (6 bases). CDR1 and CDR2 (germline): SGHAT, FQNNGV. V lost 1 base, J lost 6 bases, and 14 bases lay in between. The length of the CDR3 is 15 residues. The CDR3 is CASSLGLAKGDTQYF. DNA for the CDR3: TGTGCCAGCAGCTTAGGCCTAGCGAAAGGGGATACGCAGTATTTT.

The CDR3 loop reads CASGTSGTDTQYF. The DNA of the CDR3 is TGTGCCAGTGGGACTAGCGGCACAGATACGCAGTATTTT. J is TRBJ2-3 and V is TRBV2, with 10 bases that match TRBD2. Germline loops: CDR1 SNHLY, CDR2 FYNNEI. After removal of 9 bases from V and 1 base from J, the junction contained 1 base not matched to a gene. CDR3 length equals 13 residues.